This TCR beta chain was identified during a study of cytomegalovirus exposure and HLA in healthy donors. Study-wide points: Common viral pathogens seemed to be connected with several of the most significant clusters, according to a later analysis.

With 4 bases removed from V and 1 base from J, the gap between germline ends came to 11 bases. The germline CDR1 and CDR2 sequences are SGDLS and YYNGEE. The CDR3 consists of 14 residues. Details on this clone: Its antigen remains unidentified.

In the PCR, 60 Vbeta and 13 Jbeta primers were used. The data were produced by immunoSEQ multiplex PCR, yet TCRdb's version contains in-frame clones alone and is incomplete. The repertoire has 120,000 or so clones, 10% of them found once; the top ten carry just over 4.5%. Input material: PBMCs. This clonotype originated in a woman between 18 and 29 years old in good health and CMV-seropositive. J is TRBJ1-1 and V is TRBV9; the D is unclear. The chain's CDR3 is CASSPLAANTEAFF. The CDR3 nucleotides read TGTGCCAGCAGCCCCTTGGCGGCGAACACTGAAGCTTTCTTT.